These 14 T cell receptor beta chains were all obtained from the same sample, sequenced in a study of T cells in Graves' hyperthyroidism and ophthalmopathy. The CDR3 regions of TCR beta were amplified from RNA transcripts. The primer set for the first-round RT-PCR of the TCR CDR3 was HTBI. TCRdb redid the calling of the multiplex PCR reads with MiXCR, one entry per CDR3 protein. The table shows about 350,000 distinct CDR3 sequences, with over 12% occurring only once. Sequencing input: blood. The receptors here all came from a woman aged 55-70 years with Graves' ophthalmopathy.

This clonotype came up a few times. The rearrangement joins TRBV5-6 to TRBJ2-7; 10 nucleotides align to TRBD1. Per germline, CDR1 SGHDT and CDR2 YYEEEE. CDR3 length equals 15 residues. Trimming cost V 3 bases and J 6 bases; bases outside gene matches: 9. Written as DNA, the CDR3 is TGTGCCAGCAGCTACCGGGACAGGGGCTTCCTCGAGCAGTACTTC. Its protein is CASSYRDRGFLEQYF.

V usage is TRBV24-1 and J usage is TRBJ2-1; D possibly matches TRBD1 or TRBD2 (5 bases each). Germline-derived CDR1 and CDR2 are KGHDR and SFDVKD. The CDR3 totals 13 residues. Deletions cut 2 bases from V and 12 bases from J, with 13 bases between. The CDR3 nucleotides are TGTGCCACCAGTGATTGGGGGACGGGTGCGCAGTTCTTC. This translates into CATSDWGTGAQFF.

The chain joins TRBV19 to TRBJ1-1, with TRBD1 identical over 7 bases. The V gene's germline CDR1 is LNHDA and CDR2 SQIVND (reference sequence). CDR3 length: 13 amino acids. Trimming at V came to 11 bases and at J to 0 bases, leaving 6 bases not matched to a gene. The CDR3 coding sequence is TGTGCCGCTCGGGACAGTATGAACACTGAAGCTTTCTTT. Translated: CAARDSMNTEAFF.

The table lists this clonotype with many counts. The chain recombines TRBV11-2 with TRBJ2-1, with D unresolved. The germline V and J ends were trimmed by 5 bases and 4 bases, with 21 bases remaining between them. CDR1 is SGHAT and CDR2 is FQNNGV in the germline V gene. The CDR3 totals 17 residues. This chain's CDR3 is CASSITLGGGTYNEQFF. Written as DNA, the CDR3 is TGTGCCAGCAGCATTACCTTGGGTGGCGGCACTTACAATGAGCAGTTCTTC.

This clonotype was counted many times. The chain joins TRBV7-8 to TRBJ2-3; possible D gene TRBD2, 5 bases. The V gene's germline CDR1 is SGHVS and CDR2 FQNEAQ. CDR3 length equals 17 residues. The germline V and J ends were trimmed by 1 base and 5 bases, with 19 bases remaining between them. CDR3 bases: TGTGCCAGCAGCTTAGAGCTAGCAGCCCAGCTAGTAGATACGCAGTATTTT. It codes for CASSLELAAQLVDTQYF.

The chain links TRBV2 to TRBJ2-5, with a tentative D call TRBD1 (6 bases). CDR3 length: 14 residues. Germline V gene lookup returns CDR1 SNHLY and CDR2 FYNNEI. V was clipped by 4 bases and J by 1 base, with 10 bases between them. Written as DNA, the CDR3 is TGTGCCAGCAGTGCAGGGGAGCTCCAAGAGACCCAGTACTTC. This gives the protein CASSAGELQETQYF.

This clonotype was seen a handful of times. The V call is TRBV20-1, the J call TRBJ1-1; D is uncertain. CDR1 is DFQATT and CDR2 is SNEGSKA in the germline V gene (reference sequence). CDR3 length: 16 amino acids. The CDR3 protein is CRASKGGGLMNTEAFF. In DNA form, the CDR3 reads TGCAGAGCAAGTAAGGGTGGAGGGTTGATGAACACTGAAGCTTTCTTT.

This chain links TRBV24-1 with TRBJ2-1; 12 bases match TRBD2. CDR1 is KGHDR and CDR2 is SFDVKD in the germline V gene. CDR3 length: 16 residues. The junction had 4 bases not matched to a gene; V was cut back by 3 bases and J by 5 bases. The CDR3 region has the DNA TGTGCCACCAGTGATCCTAGCGGGAGGGGTAACAATGAGCAGTTCTTC. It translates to CATSDPSGRGNNEQFF.

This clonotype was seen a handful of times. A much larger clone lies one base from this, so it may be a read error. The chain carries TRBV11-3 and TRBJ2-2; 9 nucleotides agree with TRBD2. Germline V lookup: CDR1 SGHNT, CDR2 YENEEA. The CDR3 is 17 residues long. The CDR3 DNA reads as TGTGCCAGCAGCTTAAAAGTAGCGGGAGATTATGGCGGGGGGCTGTTTTTT. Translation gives CASSLKVAGDYGGGLFF.

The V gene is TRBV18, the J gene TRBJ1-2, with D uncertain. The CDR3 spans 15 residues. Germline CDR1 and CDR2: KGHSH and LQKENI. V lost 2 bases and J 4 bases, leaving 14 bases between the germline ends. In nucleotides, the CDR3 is TGTGCCAGCTCACCAGGTAGAAAAGGGTTCTATGGCTACACCTTC. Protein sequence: CASSPGRKGFYGYTF.

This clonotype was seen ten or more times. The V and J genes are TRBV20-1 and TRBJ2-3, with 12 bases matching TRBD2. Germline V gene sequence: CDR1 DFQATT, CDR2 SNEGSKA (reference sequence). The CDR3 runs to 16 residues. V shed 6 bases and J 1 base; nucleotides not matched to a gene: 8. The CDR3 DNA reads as TGCAGTGCCCCGTCTAGCGGGAGGGCCGGCACAGATACGCAGTATTTT. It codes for CSAPSSGRAGTDTQYF.

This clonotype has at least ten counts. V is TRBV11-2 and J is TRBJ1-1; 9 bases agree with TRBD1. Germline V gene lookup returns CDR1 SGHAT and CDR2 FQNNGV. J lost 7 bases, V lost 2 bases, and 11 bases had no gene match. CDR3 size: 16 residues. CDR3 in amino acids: CASSLSPNRGLGEAFF. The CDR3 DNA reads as TGTGCCAGCAGCTTAAGCCCAAACAGGGGGCTTGGTGAAGCTTTCTTT. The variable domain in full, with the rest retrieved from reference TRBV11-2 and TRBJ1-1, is EAGVAQSPRYKIIEKRQSVAFWCNPISGHATLYWYQQILGQGPKLLIQFQNNGVVDDSQLPKDRFSAERLKGVDSTLKIQPAKLEDSAVYLCASSLSPNRGLGEAFFGQGTRLTVV.

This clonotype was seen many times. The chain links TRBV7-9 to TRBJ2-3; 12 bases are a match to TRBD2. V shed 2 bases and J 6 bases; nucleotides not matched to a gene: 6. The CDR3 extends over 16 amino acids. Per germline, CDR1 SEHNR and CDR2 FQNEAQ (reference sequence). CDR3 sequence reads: CASSLPSGRAEDTQYF. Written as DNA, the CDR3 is TGTGCCAGCAGCTTACCTAGCGGGAGGGCGGAGGATACGCAGTATTTT.

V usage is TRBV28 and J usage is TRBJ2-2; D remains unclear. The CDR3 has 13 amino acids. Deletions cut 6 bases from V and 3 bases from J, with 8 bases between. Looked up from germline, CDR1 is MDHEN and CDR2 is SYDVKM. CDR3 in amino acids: CASSTGYTGELFF. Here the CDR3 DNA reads TGTGCCAGCAGCACTGGTTACACCGGGGAGCTGTTTTTT.